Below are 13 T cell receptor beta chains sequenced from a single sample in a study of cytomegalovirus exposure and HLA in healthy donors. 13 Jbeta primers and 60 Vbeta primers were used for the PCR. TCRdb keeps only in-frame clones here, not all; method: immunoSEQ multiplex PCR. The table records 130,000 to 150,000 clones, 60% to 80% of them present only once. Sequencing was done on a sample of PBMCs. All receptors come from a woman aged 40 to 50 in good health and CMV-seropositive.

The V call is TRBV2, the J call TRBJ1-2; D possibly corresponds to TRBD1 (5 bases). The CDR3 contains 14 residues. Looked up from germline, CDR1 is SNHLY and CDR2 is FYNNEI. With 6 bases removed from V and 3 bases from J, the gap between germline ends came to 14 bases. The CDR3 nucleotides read TGTGCCAGCAGGGGGGACTTTCCTGACTATGGCTACACCTTC. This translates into CASRGDFPDYGYTF.

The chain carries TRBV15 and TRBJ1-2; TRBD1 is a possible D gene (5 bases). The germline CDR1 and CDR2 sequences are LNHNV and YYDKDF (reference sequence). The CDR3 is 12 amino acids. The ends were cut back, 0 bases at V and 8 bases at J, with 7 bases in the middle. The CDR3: CATSRDWGGYTF. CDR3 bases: TGTGCCACCAGCAGAGATTGGGGCGGCTACACCTTC.

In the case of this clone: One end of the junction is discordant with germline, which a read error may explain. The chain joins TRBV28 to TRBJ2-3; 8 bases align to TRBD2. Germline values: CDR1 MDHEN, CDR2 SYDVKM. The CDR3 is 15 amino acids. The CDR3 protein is CASSLLSGGTDTQYF. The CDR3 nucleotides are TGTGCCAGCAGTTTATTAAGCGGGGGCACGGATACGCAGTATTTT.

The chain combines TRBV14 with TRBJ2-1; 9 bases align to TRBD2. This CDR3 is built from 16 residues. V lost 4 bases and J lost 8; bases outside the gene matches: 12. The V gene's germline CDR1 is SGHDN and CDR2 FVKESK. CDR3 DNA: TGTGCCAGCAGCCCCGAGAGGGGGACTAGCCGATATGAGCAGTTCTTC. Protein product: CASSPERGTSRYEQFF.

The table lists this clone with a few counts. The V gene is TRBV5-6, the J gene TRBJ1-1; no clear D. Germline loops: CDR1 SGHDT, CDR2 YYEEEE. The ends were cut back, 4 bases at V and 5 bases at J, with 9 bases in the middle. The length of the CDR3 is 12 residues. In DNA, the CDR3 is TGTGCCAGCAGCACCCGAGGGACTGAAGCTTTCTTT. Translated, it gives CASSTRGTEAFF.

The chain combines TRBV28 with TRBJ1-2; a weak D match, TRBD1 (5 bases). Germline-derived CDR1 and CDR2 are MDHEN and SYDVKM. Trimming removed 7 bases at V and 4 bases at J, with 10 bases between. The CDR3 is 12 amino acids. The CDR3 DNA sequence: TGTGCCAGCAAGGACACCCTCTATGGCTACACCTTC. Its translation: CASKDTLYGYTF.

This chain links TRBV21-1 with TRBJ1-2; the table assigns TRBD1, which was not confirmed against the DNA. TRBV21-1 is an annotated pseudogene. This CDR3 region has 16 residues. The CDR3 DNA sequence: TGTGCCAGCAGCGCAGAACAGGGGGCGCGTTGCTATGGCTACACCTTC. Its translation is CASSAEQGARCYGYTF.

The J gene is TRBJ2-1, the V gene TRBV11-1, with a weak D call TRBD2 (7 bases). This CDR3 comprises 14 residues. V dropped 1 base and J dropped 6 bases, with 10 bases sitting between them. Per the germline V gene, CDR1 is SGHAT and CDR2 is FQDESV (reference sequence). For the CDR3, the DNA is TGTGCCAGCAGCTTAGAGGGGGGGGCCAATGAGCAGTTCTTC. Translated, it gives CASSLEGGANEQFF.

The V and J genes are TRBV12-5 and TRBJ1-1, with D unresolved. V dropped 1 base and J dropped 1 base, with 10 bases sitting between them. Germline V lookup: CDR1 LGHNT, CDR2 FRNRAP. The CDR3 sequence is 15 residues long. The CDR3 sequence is CASGLGLRQNTEAFF. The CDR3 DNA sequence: TGTGCTAGTGGTTTGGGCCTACGACAGAACACTGAAGCTTTCTTT.

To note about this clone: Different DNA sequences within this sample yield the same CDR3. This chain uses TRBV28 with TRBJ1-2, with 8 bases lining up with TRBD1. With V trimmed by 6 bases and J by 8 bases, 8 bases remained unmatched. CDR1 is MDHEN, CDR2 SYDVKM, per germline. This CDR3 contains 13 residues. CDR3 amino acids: CASSTTGVEGYTF. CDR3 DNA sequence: TGTGCCAGCAGCACGACAGGGGTAGAGGGCTACACCTTC.

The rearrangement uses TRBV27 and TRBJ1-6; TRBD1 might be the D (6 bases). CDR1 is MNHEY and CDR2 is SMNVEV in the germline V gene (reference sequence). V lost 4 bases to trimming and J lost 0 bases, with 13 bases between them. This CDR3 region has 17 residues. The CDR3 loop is CASSSGQLISYNSPLHF. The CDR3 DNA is TGTGCCAGCAGTTCAGGACAGCTGATCTCCTATAATTCACCCCTCCACTTT.

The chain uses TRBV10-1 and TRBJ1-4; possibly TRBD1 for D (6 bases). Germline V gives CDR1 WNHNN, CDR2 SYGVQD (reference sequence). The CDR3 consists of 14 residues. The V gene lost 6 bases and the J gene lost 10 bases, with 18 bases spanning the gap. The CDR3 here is CASSAGQTEGKLFF. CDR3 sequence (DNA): TGCGCCAGCAGCGCCGGACAGACCGAAGGAAAACTGTTTTTT.

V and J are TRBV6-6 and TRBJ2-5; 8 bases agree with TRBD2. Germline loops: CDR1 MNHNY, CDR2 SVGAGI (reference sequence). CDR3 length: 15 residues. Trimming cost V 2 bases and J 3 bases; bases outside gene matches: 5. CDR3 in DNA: TGTGCCAGCAGTTACATCGCGGGGGGCAAAGAGACCCAGTACTTC. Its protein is CASSYIAGGKETQYF.